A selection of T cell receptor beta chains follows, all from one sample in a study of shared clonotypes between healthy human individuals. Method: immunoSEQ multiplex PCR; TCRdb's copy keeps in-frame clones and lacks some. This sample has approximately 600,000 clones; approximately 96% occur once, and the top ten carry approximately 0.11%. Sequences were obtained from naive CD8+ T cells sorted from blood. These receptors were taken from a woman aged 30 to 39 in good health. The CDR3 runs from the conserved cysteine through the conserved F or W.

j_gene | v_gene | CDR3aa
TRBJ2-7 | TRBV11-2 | CASSFDRGLYEQYF
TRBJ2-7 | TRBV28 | CASSLEGARTYEQYF
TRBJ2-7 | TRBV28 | CASRTPYEQYF
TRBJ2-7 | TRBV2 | CASRGAGTGVSEQYF
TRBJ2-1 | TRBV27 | CASSFGTSLHEQFF
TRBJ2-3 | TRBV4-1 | CASSQESGSTDTQYF
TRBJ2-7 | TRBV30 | CAWDQTGGFYEQYF
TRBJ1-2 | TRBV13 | CASSLGGGLRGYTF
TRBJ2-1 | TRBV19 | CASSKPRYNEQFF
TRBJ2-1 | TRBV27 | CASSSGTDSYNEQFF